Listed below are T cell receptor beta chains from one sample, sequenced in a study of esophageal squamous cell carcinoma under preoperative chemotherapy. TCRdb ran MiXCR on the PCR reads and lists one entry per CDR3 protein. The sample holds approximately 20,000 distinct CDR3 sequences; roughly 50% are singletons and the top ten take roughly 28%. The specimen was taken from a patient given preoperative chemotherapy. The receptors come from a human donor with esophageal squamous cell carcinoma. The donor label of this sample is uncertain. The CDR3 runs from the conserved cysteine through the conserved F or W. Each record gives: D gene, V gene, clone size, J gene, CDR3 DNA, CDR3 protein. D genes are given only for firm matches. Expanded clones are given a class, and other clones once, few, many or no size at all.

D: TRBD2
V: TRBV7-6
size: -
J: TRBJ2-3
DNA: TGTGCGGGCAGCGGGGGAGGGCCTGCAGAGACGCAGTATTTT
CDR3: CAGSGGGPAETQYF

D: -
V: TRBV7-3
size: many
J: TRBJ2-2
DNA: TGTGCCAGCAGCCAGGGGCGGGTCGGGAGCATAAGCGGGGAGCTGTTTTTT
CDR3: CASSQGRVGSISGELFF

D: -
V: TRBV27
size: many
J: TRBJ2-1
DNA: TGTGCCAGCAGTCTCTCCGGGATTGGGCTCAATGAGCAGTTCTTC
CDR3: CASSLSGIGLNEQFF

D: TRBD2
V: TRBV6-1
size: few
J: TRBJ2-7
DNA: TGTGCCAGCACCTCCTCGGGGGGCTCCTACGAGCAGTACTTC
CDR3: CASTSSGGSYEQYF

D: TRBD1
V: TRBV5-1
size: -
J: TRBJ2-1
DNA: TGCGCCAGCAGCTTGACGGGGACAGGGAATGAGCAGTTCTTC
CDR3: CASSLTGTGNEQFF

D: TRBD2
V: TRBV5-1
size: few
J: TRBJ2-2
DNA: TGCGCCAGCAGCTTTAGCGGGAGTGTTGCCGGGGAGCTGTTTTTT
CDR3: CASSFSGSVAGELFF

D: -
V: TRBV7-6
size: once
J: TRBJ2-5
DNA: TGTGCGAGGAGCGGAGGGTCTGGCCAGGAGACCCAGTATTTC
CDR3: CARSGGSGQETQYF

D: -
V: TRBV6-5
size: -
J: TRBJ2-5
DNA: TGTGCCAGCAGTTACCGCAGCCAAGAGACCCAGTACTTC
CDR3: CASSYRSQETQYF

D: -
V: TRBV7-6
size: few
J: TRBJ1-6
DNA: TGTGCCAGCAGCTTAGGAGGAAACAATTCACCCCTCCACTTT
CDR3: CASSLGGNNSPLHF

D: -
V: TRBV12-3/TRBV12-4
size: -
J: TRBJ2-5
DNA: TGTGCCAGCAGCCGGAGTCAGGGGGGCCGTGGCAAAGAGACCCAGTACTTC
CDR3: CASSRSQGGRGKETQYF

D: -
V: TRBV7-2
size: once
J: TRBJ2-7
DNA: TGTGCCAGCAGCTTAGCGTTTCCCGGGTACGAGCAGTACTTC
CDR3: CASSLAFPGYEQYF

D: TRBD1
V: TRBV7-9
size: many
J: TRBJ2-5
DNA: TGTGCCAGCAGTGGGGACAGGGGGCGCAAGGGTTTGGAGACCCAGTACTTC
CDR3: CASSGDRGRKGLETQYF

D: -
V: TRBV7-9
size: -
J: TRBJ2-3
DNA: TGTGCCAGCAGCCCCTCTCCCCCCAAGTCAGATACGCAGTATTTT
CDR3: CASSPSPPKSDTQYF

D: -
V: TRBV6-5
size: -
J: TRBJ2-5
DNA: TGTGCCAGCAGTTACGCTGCAGGGGTTACAGAGACCCAGTACTTC
CDR3: CASSYAAGVTETQYF

D: -
V: TRBV7-2
size: large
J: TRBJ2-7
DNA: TGTGCCAGCAGCTTAGACATGTACGAGCAGTACTTC
CDR3: CASSLDMYEQYF

D: -
V: TRBV18
size: -
J: TRBJ2-1
DNA: TGTGCCAGCTCACTGGCGGGACGGGATGAGCAGTTCTTC
CDR3: CASSLAGRDEQFF

D: -
V: TRBV6-2/TRBV6-3
size: many
J: TRBJ2-1
DNA: TGTGCCAGCAGCGACCGGAATGAGCAGTTCTTC
CDR3: CASSDRNEQFF

D: -
V: TRBV11-3
size: once
J: TRBJ2-7
DNA: TGTGCCAGCGGCTTGGGGGGCACTAGCACAGAGACGCAGTACTTC
CDR3: CASGLGGTSTETQYF

D: -
V: TRBV20-1
size: -
J: TRBJ2-3
DNA: TGCAGTGCAGCAGGGGCAGATACGCAGTATTTT
CDR3: CSAAGADTQYF

D: -
V: TRBV11-3
size: -
J: TRBJ1-6
DNA: TGTGCCAGCAGCTCCCTACTCAACTCTCACCGGGAGACCCAGTACTTT
CDR3: CASSSLLNSHRETQYF

D: TRBD2
V: TRBV12-5
size: many
J: TRBJ2-5
DNA: TGTGCTAGTGGTGTAGCGGGAGGGGAGACCCAGTACTTC
CDR3: CASGVAGGETQYF

D: -
V: TRBV7-8
size: -
J: TRBJ2-6
DNA: TGTGCCAGCAGCTTTGCAGGGGCCAACGTCCTGACTTTC
CDR3: CASSFAGANVLTF

D: -
V: TRBV12-3/TRBV12-4
size: many
J: TRBJ2-5
DNA: TGTGCCAGCAGTCTCGATTTGGGAAGAGAGACCCAGTACTTC
CDR3: CASSLDLGRETQYF

D: -
V: TRBV6-4
size: -
J: TRBJ2-3
DNA: TGTGCCAGCAGTGACTCGCAACAGGGATCGGGCACAGATACGCAGTATTTT
CDR3: CASSDSQQGSGTDTQYF

D: TRBD2
V: TRBV7-2
size: -
J: TRBJ2-7
DNA: TGTGCCAGCAGCCTGGATGGGACTAACGCCTACGAGCAGTACTTC
CDR3: CASSLDGTNAYEQYF

D: -
V: TRBV24-1
size: -
J: TRBJ2-5
DNA: TGTGCCACCAGTGAGGGGGCCGGTGGAGGTACCAAAGAGACCCAGTACTTC
CDR3: CATSEGAGGGTKETQYF

D: TRBD1
V: TRBV12-3/TRBV12-4
size: -
J: TRBJ2-7
DNA: TGTGCCAGCAGTTTTTTCAGGGGGCAAGAGCAGTACTTC
CDR3: CASSFFRGQEQYF

D: -
V: TRBV6-1
size: -
J: TRBJ2-7
DNA: TGTGCCAGCAGGGGCAGTCTTAGCTCCTACGAGCAGTACTTC
CDR3: CASRGSLSSYEQYF

D: -
V: TRBV27
size: -
J: TRBJ2-5
DNA: TGTGCCAGCAGTCATCAACGAAAAGAGACCCAGTACTTC
CDR3: CASSHQRKETQYF

D: -
V: TRBV6-2/TRBV6-3
size: many
J: TRBJ2-2
DNA: TGTGCCAGCAGTCGGACAGCAACCGGGGAGCTGTTTTTT
CDR3: CASSRTATGELFF

D: TRBD2
V: TRBV12-3/TRBV12-4
size: -
J: TRBJ2-5
DNA: TGTGCCAGCGCACTAGCGGGGGGCAGTAGGGGAGAGACCCAGTACTTC
CDR3: CASALAGGSRGETQYF

D: -
V: TRBV10-1
size: many
J: TRBJ2-1
DNA: TGCGCCAGCAGTGTGCAGAGGGCCGGTAAGAATGAGCAGTTCTTC
CDR3: CASSVQRAGKNEQFF

D: -
V: TRBV7-2
size: -
J: TRBJ2-4
DNA: TGTGCCAGCAGCTTTGAGGGATTCAACGTCCAGTCCTTC
CDR3: CASSFEGFNVQSF

D: -
V: TRBV7-6
size: -
J: TRBJ2-5
DNA: TGTGCCAGCGGGGGGGGCAGTAGCCGTGACACAGAGACCCAGTACTTC
CDR3: CASGGGSSRDTETQYF

D: -
V: TRBV7-8
size: -
J: TRBJ2-3
DNA: TGTGCCAGCAGCTTAGCGGTGAGTAGGCAGGAGACGCAGTATTTC
CDR3: CASSLAVSRQETQYF

D: -
V: TRBV5-4
size: -
J: TRBJ2-2
DNA: TGTGCCAGCAGCTCGGACACTAGTTTGGTTACCGGGGAGCTGTTTTTT
CDR3: CASSSDTSLVTGELFF

D: -
V: TRBV6-5
size: -
J: TRBJ2-5
DNA: TGTGCCAGCAGTTACTCGACGGCCGGACAAGAGACCCAGTACTTC
CDR3: CASSYSTAGQETQYF

D: -
V: TRBV27
size: -
J: TRBJ2-3
DNA: TGTGCCAGCAGTTTCAGGTTAGGGTGGGAGAAAAATACGCAGTATTTT
CDR3: CASSFRLGWEKNTQYF

D: TRBD1
V: TRBV10-1
size: -
J: TRBJ2-2
DNA: TGCGCCAGCCGGACAGGGGAAGCCGGGGAGCTGTTTTTT
CDR3: CASRTGEAGELFF

D: -
V: TRBV7-6
size: many
J: TRBJ2-6
DNA: TGTGCCAGCAGCGAGGACAGCCTAGGGTCTTTCTCTGGGGCCAACGTCCTGACTTTC
CDR3: CASSEDSLGSFSGANVLTF

D: TRBD2
V: TRBV6-2/TRBV6-3
size: many
J: TRBJ2-1
DNA: TGTGCCAGCAGTTACTCGACTAGCGGTAGCGATGAGCAGTTCTTC
CDR3: CASSYSTSGSDEQFF

D: TRBD1
V: TRBV7-3
size: few
J: TRBJ1-2
DNA: TGTGCCAGCAGCTTAAACCCCGGAGGGGGCGGTGGCTATGGCTACACCTTC
CDR3: CASSLNPGGGGGYGYTF

D: -
V: TRBV7-2
size: -
J: TRBJ2-7
DNA: TGTGCCAGCAGCTTTCTAGCTAGGTCGACGGGACCCGAGCAGTACTTC
CDR3: CASSFLARSTGPEQYF

D: -
V: TRBV6-5
size: once
J: TRBJ2-3
DNA: TGTGCCAGCAGTTACTCCGGGTTAGGGACAGATACGCAGTATTTT
CDR3: CASSYSGLGTDTQYF

D: -
V: TRBV7-2
size: few
J: TRBJ2-1
DNA: TGTGCCAGCAGCTTAGGTCCCTCAGTCTCCTACAATGAGCAGTTCTTC
CDR3: CASSLGPSVSYNEQFF

D: -
V: TRBV12-3/TRBV12-4
size: medium-sized
J: TRBJ2-2
DNA: TGTGCCAGCAGTTTCGCGAACACCGGGGAGCTGTTTTTT
CDR3: CASSFANTGELFF

D: TRBD2
V: TRBV7-3
size: -
J: TRBJ2-4
DNA: TGTGCCAGCAGCGCGGGGCGGGGGGCCATAGATACTCAGTACTTC
CDR3: CASSAGRGAIDTQYF

D: -
V: TRBV7-9
size: -
J: TRBJ2-5
DNA: TGTGCCAGCAGCCCGACCGACACAGCGGTGCAAGAGACCCAGTACTTC
CDR3: CASSPTDTAVQETQYF

D: TRBD1
V: TRBV7-2
size: -
J: TRBJ1-2
DNA: TGTGCCAGCAGCAGGGACAGGGTGAATTATGGCTACACCTTC
CDR3: CASSRDRVNYGYTF

D: -
V: TRBV7-6
size: many
J: TRBJ2-5
DNA: TGTGCCAGCAGCTTATCTACGGACAATGAGCAGTACTTC
CDR3: CASSLSTDNEQYF